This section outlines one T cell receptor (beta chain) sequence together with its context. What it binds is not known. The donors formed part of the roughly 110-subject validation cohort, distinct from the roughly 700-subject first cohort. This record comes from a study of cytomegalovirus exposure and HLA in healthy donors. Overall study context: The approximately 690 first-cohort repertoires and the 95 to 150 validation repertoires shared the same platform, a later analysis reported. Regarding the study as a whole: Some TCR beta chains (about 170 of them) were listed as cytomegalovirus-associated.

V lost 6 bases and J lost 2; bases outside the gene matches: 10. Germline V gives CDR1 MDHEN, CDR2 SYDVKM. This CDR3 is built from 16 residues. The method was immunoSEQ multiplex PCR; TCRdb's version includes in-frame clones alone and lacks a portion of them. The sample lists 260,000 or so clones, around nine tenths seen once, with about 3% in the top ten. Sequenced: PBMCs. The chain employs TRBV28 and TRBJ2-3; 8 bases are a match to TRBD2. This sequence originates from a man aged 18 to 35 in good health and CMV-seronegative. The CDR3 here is CASSPRRGDHTDTQYF. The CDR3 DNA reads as TGTGCCAGCAGCCCAAGGCGGGGGGATCACACAGATACGCAGTATTTT.